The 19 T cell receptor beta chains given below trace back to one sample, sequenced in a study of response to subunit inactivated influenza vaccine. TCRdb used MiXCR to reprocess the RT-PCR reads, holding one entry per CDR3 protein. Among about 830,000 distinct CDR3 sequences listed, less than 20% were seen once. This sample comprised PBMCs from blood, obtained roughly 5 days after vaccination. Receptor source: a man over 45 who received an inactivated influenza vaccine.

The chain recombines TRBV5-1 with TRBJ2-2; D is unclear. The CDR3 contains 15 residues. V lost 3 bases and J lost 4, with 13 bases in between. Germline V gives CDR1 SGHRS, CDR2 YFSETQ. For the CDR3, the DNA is TGCGCCAGCAGCTGGGATAGGGCGCCCACCGGGGAGCTGTTTTTT. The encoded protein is CASSWDRAPTGELFF. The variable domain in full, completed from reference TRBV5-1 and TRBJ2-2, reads KAGVTQTPRYLIKTRGQQVTLSCSPISGHRSVSWYQQTPGQGLQFLFEYFSETQRNKGNFPGRFSGRQFSNSRSEMNVSTLELGDSALYLCASSWDRAPTGELFFGEGSRLTVL.

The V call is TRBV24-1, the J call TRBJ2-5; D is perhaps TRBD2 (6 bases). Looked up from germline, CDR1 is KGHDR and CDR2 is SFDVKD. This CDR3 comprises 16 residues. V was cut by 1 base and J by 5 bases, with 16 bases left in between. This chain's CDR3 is CATSDLRQTEGETQYF. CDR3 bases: TGTGCCACCAGTGATTTAAGGCAAACGGAGGGGGAGACCCAGTACTTC.

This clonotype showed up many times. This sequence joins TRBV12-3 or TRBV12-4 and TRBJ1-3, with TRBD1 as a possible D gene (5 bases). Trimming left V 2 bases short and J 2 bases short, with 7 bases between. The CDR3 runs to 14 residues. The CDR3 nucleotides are TGTGCCAGCAGTTTACGGGGCCCTGGAAACACCATATATTTT. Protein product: CASSLRGPGNTIYF.

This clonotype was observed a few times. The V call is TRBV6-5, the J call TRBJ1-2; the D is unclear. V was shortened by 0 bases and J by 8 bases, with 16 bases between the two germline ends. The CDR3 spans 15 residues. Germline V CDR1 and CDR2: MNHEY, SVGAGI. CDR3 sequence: CASSYSEGIIEGYTF. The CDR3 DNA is TGTGCCAGCAGTTACTCTGAGGGAATTATTGAAGGCTACACCTTC.

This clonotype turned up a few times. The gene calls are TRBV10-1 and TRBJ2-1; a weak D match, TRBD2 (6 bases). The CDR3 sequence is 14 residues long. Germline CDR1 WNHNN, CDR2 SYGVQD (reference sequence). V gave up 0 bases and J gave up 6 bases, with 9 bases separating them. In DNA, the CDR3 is TGCGCCAGCAGTGAGTCTTGGGGAGGCAATGAGCAGTTCTTC. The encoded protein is CASSESWGGNEQFF.

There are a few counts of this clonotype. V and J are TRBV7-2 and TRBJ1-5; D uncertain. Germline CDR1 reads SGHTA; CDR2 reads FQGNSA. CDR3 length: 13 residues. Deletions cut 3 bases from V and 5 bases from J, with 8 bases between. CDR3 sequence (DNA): TGTGCCAGCAGCTTGGTCAGCGATCAGCCCCAGCATTTT. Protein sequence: CASSLVSDQPQHF.

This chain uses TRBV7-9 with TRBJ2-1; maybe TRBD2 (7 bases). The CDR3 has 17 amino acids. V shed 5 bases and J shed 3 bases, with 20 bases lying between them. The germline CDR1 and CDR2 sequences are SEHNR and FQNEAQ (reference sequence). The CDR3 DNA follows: TGTGCCAGCAGCCTAAGCGGCCTCGGGGGGCACTACAATGAGCAGTTCTTC. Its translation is CASSLSGLGGHYNEQFF.

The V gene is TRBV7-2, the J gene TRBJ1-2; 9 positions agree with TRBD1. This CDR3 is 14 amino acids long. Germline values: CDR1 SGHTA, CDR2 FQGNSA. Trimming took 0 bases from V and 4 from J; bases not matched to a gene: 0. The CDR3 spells CASSLADRGYGYTF. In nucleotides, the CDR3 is TGTGCCAGCAGCTTAGCGGACAGGGGCTATGGCTACACCTTC.

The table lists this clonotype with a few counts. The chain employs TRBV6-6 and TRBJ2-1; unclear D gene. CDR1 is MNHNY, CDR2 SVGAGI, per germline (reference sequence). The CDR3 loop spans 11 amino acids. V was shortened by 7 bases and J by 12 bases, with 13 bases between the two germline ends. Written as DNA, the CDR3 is TGTGCCAGCACCCGGTCGGCCATGCAGTTCTTC. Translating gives CASTRSAMQFF.

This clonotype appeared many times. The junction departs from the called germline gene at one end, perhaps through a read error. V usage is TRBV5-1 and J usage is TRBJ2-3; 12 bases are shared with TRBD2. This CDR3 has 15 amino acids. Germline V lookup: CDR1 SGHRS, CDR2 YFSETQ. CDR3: CASSPLAGGTDTQYF. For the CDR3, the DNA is TGTGCCAGCAGTCCACTAGCGGGGGGAACAGATACGCAGTATTTT.

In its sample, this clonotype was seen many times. CDR3 nucleotide sequence: TGTGCCAGCAGTGTCAGCAGGGACCAGCCCCAGCATTTT. Translation: CASSVSRDQPQHF. V usage is TRBV2 and J usage is TRBJ1-5; possible D gene TRBD1, 5 bases. Germline CDR1 and CDR2: SNHLY and FYNNEI. V dropped 4 bases and J dropped 7 bases, with 11 bases sitting between them. This CDR3 spans 13 amino acids.

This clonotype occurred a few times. DNA for the CDR3: TGCGCCAGCAGCAAGGACTCGGGACAGGTCCTTGGAAACACCATATATTTT. This codes for CASSKDSGQVLGNTIYF. The chain links TRBV5-1 to TRBJ1-3; 8 nucleotides agree with TRBD1. J lost 3 bases, V lost 4 bases, and 12 bases had no gene match. Germline assignment: CDR1 SGHRS and CDR2 YFSETQ. The CDR3 has 17 amino acids.

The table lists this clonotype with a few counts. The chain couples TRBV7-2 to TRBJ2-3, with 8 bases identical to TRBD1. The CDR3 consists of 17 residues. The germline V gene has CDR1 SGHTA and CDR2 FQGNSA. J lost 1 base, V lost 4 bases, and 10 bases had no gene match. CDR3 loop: CASSSSGGYWGTDTQYF. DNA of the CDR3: TGTGCCAGCAGCTCTTCAGGGGGCTATTGGGGCACAGATACGCAGTATTTT.

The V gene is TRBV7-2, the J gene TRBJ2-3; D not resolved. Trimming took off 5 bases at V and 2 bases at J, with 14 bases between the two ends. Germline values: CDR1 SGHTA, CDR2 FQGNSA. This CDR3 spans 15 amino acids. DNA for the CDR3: TGTGCCAGCAGCCGGAGCAGCCGATCCACAGATACGCAGTATTTT. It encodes CASSRSSRSTDTQYF.

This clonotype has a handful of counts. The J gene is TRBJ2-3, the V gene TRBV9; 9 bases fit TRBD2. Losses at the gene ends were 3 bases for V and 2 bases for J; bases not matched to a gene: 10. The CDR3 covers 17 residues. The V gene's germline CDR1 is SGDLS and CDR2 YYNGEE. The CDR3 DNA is TGTGCCAGCAGCGACCTTAGGCTAGCGGGAACCACAGATACGCAGTATTTT. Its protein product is CASSDLRLAGTTDTQYF.

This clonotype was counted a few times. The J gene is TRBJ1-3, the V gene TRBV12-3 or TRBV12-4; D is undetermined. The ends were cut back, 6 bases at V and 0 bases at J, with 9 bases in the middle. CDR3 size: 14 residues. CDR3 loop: CASSRNRSGNTIYF. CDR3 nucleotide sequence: TGTGCCAGCAGCCGCAATCGCTCTGGAAACACCATATATTTT.

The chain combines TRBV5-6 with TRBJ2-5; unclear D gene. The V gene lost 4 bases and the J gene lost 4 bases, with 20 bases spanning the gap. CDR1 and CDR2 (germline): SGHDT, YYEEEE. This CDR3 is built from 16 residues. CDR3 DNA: TGTGCCAGCAGCGAGTTTTTGGTTGTGGGTCCAGAGACCCAGTACTTC. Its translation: CASSEFLVVGPETQYF. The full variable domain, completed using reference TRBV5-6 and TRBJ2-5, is DAGVTQSPTHLIKTRGQQVTLRCSPKSGHDTVSWYQQALGQGPQFIFQYYEEEERQRGNFPDRFSGHQFPNYSSELNVNALLLGDSALYLCASSEFLVVGPETQYFGPGTRLLVL.

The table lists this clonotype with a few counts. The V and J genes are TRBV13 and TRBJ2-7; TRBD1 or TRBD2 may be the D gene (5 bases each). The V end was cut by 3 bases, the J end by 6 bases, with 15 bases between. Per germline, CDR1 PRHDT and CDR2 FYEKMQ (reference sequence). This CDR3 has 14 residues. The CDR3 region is CASSFGKGFSEQYF. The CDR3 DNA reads TGTGCCAGCAGCTTCGGGAAGGGGTTCTCCGAGCAGTACTTC.

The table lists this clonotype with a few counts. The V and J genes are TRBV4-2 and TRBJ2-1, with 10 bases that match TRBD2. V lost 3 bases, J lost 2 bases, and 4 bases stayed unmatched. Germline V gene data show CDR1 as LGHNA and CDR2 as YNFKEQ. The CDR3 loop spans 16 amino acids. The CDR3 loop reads CASSHRLAGPYNEQFF. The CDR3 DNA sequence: TGTGCCAGCAGCCACAGACTAGCGGGCCCCTACAATGAGCAGTTCTTC.